The subject of this entry is one T cell receptor (beta chain). The antigen is undetermined. Per the germline V gene, CDR1 is ENHRY and CDR2 is SYGVKD. V was clipped by 7 bases and J by 6 bases; unmatched bases: 13. The CDR3 consists of 18 residues. The data were produced by immunoSEQ multiplex PCR, yet TCRdb's version contains in-frame clones alone and is incomplete. This table holds 150,000 or so clones, 70% to 90% found once. These data are taken from a study of T cell responses to AZD1222 COVID-19 vaccine. Whole-study context: Recipients boosted at about 4 weeks or about 12 weeks are pooled.

Overall study results and limits: Mostly white British, mostly female donors; authors suggested clonal diversity may be underestimated. Repertoire collection took place solely once the T cell response had peaked.

The TCR comes from an adult in good health. The chain has TRBV10-3 and TRBJ2-1, with 15 bases that match TRBD2. The sequencing here drew on peripheral blood, taken on day 0 of AZD1222 vaccination. CDR3 sequence: CAITRTSGRAPSSNEQFF. Written as DNA, the CDR3 is TGTGCCATCACCCGGACTAGCGGGAGGGCCCCGTCCAGCAATGAGCAGTTCTTC.